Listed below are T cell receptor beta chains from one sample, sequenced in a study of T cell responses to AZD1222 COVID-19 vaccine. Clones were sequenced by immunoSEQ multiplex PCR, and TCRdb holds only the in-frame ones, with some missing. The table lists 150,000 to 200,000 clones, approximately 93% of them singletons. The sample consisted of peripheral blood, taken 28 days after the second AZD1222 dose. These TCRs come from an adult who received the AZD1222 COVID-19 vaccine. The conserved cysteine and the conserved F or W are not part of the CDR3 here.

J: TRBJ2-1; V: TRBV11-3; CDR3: ASSLDIRRDEQF
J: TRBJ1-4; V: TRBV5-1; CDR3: ASKRGADFNEKLF
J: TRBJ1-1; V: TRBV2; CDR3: ARDREHTEAF
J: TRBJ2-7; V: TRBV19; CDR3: ASSTAASYEQY
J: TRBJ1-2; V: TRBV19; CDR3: ASSRVAYGYT
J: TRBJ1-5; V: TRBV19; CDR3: ASSIRDEGQPQH
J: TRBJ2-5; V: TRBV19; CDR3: ASSIRGLKWGKGEETQY
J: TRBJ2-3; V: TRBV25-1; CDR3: ASSPYIAGADTQY
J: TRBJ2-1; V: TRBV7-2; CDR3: ASSHYRLAGLYNEQF
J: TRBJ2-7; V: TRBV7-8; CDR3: ASSLRGPGSVYEQY
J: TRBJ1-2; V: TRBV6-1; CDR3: ASSEDSLTTDT
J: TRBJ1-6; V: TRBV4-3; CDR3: ASSQVNREEVGSPLH
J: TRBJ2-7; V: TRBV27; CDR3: ASSPAGRDRPSSYEQY
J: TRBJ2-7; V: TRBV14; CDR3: ASSRSGAYYEQY
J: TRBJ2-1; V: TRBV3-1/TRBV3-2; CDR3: ASSQDSVAYNEQF
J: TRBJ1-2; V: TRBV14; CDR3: ASSQHGTLYGYT
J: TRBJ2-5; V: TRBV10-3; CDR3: AISVQGGQQETQY
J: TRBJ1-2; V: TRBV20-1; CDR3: SATRYT
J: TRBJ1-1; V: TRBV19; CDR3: ASSDRGPEAF
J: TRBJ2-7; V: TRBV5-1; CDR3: ASSDAPGQGAYEQY
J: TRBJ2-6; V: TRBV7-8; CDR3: ASSFIRAGANVLT
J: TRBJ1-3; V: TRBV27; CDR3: ASSLRREHGNTIY
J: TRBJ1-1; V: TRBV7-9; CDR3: ATHGPRGLNTEAF
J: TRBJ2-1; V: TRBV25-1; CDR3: ASSDPWGLAGEVKF
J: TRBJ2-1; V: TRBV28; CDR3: ASSLPGSSYNEQF
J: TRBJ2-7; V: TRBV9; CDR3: ASSADESQQY
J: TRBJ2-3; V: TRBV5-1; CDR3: ASSPRLAGDTQY
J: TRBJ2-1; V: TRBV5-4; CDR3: ASSLQGLAGKDEQF
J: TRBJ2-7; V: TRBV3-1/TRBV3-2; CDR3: ASSQDSGSGWLAYEQY
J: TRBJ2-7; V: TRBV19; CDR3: ASSKGQNLYEQY
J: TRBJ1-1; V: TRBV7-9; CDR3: ASSATGNTEAF
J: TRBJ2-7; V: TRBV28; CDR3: ASSSSRQGYEQY
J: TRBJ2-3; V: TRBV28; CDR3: ASSPYGTSGRAGTDTQY
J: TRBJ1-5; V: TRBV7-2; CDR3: ASSSGWGSGQPQH
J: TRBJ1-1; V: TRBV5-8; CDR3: ASSATGIEAF
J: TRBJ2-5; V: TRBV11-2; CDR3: ASSRTTREETQY
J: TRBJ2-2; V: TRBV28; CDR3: ASSSPDRGTGELF
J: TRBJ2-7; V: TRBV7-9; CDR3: ASSSRGEQY
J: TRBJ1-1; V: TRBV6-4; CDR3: ASRVRWGDSEAF
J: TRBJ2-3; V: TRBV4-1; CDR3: ASSRSGLAGGGTDTQY
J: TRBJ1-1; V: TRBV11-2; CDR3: ASSLDGGVHTEAF
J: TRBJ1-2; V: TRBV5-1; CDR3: ASSLALRGVNGYT
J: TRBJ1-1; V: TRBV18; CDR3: ASSPPGERTEAF
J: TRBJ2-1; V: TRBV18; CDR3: ASSPGETYNEQF
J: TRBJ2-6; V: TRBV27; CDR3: ASSKDSAGANVLT
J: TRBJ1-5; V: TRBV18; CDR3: ASSLTGVGNQPQH
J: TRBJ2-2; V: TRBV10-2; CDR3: ASSDPGGSGTGELF
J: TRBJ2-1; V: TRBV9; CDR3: ASSQGAVSYNEQF
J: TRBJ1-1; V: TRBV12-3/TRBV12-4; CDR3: ASSFPSTGAF
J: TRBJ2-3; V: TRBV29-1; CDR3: SVDGQGGSDTQY
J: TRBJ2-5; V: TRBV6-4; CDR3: ASSESSGSQETQY
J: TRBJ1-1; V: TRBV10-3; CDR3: AISGYLGNMNTEAF
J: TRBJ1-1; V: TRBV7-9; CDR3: ASSSTGNTEAF
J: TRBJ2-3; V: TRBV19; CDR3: ASSIGFMAGTSTDTQY
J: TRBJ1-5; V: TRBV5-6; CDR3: ASSLLNQPQH
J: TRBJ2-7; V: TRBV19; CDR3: ASSHPGMTIYEQY
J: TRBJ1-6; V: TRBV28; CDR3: ASSLSLGLGSYNSPLH
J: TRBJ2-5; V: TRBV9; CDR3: ASSVSGVQETQY
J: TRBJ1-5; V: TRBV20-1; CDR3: SAVRPQH
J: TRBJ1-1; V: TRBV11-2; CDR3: ASSLDQGNTEAF